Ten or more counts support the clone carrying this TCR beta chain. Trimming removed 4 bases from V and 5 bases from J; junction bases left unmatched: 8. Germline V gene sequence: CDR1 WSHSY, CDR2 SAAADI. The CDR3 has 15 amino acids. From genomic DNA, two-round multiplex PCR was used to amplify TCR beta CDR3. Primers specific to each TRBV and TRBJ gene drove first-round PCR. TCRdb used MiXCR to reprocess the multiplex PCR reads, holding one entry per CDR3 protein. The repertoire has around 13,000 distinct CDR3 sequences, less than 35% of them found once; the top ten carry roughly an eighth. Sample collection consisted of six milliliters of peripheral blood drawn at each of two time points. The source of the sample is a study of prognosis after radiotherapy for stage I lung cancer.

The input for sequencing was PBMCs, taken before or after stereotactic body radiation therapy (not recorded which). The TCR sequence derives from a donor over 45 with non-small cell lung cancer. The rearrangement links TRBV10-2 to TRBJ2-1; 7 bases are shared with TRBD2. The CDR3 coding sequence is TGCGCCAGCAGTGGGTGGGAGCGGGGTAACAATGAGCAGTTCTTC. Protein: CASSGWERGNNEQFF.